The 8 T cell receptor beta chains given below trace back to one sample, sequenced in a study of blood T cells in healthy people across ages. Through a sample-barcoded 5' primer and a J-beta primer mix, a second PCR was run for roughly 7 to 11 cycles. TCRdb reanalysed the 5' RACE reads using MiXCR and keeps one entry per CDR3 protein. Of about 1.5 million distinct CDR3 sequences listed, 42% are singletons. The sample was blood. Receptors were obtained from a young woman in good health.

A word on this clonotype: A much bigger clone sits one base away, suggesting this may be a read error. The chain combines TRBV5-1 with TRBJ2-7; D is perhaps TRBD1 or TRBD2 (6 bases each). Per the germline V gene, CDR1 is SGHRS and CDR2 is YFSETQ. The V and J ends lost 0 bases and 7 bases respectively, with 20 bases between them. There are 16 residues in the CDR3. CDR3 region: CASSLVSAAGGNEQYF. The DNA for the CDR3 is TGCGCCAGCAGCTTGGTATCGGCCGCCGGGGGCAATGAGCAGTACTTC.

The V call is TRBV27, the J call TRBJ2-7, with D possibly TRBD2 on 7 matching bases. Germline V CDR1 and CDR2: MNHEY, SMNVEV (reference sequence). Trimming removed 2 bases from V and 7 bases from J, with 15 bases in between. The length of the CDR3 is 14 residues. The DNA for the CDR3 is TGTGCCAGCAGTTTAGGGGGGGCCTACAATGAGCAGTACTTC. This codes for CASSLGGAYNEQYF.

V is TRBV4-2 and J is TRBJ2-4; TRBD1 matches at 8 bases. The CDR3 has 16 amino acids. J lost 13 bases, V lost 0 bases, and 14 bases had no gene match. Looked up from germline, CDR1 is LGHNA and CDR2 is YNFKEQ. CDR3 loop: CASSQERGQVGNEQYF. CDR3 coding DNA: TGTGCCAGCAGCCAAGAACGGGGACAGGTAGGGAATGAGCAGTACTTC.

The V call is TRBV11-2, the J call TRBJ2-3; tentative D call: TRBD1 (5 bases). The CDR3 extends over 18 amino acids. V was trimmed by 1 base and J by 0 bases, leaving 17 bases between them. Looked up from germline, CDR1 is SGHAT and CDR2 is FQNNGV. As DNA, the CDR3 is TGTGCCAGCAGCTTAGTTGGTCGCTCAGGGCCTAGCACAGATACGCAGTATTTT. It translates to CASSLVGRSGPSTDTQYF.

The CDR3 here is CASSQEDQPQHF. CDR3 DNA sequence: TGTGCCAGCAGCCAAGAGGACCAGCCCCAGCATTTT. V is TRBV3-1 and J is TRBJ1-5; D gene uncertain. The CDR3 contains 12 residues. The germline gives CDR1 LGHDT, CDR2 YNNKEL (reference sequence). V shed 0 bases and J shed 7 bases, with 4 bases lying between them.

At least ten counts were recorded for this clonotype. A read error may be the cause here, since a much bigger clone is one base away. V is TRBV28 and J is TRBJ2-1; no clear D. The tail of the sequence fits TRBJ2-7 better, so the J call may be wrong. Germline V gives CDR1 MDHEN, CDR2 SYDVKM. The CDR3 has 14 residues. For the CDR3, the DNA is TGTGCCAGCAGTTTAGGTGAAGAATACAATGAGCAGTACTTC. Its protein is CASSLGEEYNEQYF.

This clonotype has just a few counts. The V and J genes are TRBV6-1 and TRBJ1-5, with 10 bases identical to TRBD1. CDR3 length: 17 amino acids. Trimming cost V 5 bases and J 2 bases; bases outside gene matches: 9. The germline V gene encodes CDR1 MNHNS and CDR2 SASEGT. DNA of the CDR3: TGTGCCAGCAGTCCCGGGACAGGGGTAGCGGGCAATCAGCCCCAGCATTTT. Its protein is CASSPGTGVAGNQPQHF.

This clonotype has a handful of counts. The DNA for the CDR3 is TGCAGTGCTAGTGGGCAGTTGGGGAATTCACCCCTCCACTTT. Translated: CSASGQLGNSPLHF. The chain has TRBV20-1 and TRBJ1-6; D ambiguous. This CDR3 is 14 amino acids long. The germline gives CDR1 DFQATT, CDR2 SNEGSKA (reference sequence). V gave up 3 bases and J gave up 7 bases, with 13 bases separating them.